The 8 T cell receptor beta chains listed next were all sequenced from one sample in a study of response to subunit inactivated influenza vaccine. MiXCR, run by TCRdb on the RT-PCR reads, gives a single entry per CDR3 protein. The sample consists of about 610,000 distinct CDR3 sequences, 14% of them appearing once. The sample consisted of PBMCs from blood, taken approximately 12 days after vaccination. These receptors originate from a middle-aged man who received an inactivated influenza vaccine.

The genes are TRBV24-1 and TRBJ2-1; perhaps TRBD2 as D (6 bases). Trimming removed 3 bases at V and 5 bases at J, with 13 bases between. CDR1 is KGHDR, CDR2 SFDVKD, per germline. This CDR3 spans 15 amino acids. CDR3 bases: TGTGCCACCAGTGATCACGGGGGTGCTCACAATGAGCAGTTCTTC. This sequence encodes CATSDHGGAHNEQFF.

This clonotype was picked up a small number of times. The rearrangement uses TRBV12-3 or TRBV12-4 and TRBJ1-1, with D uncertain. V lost 2 bases to trimming and J lost 1 base, with 8 bases between them. The length of the CDR3 is 14 residues. DNA of the CDR3: TGTGCCAGCAGTTTACGGAGAGAGAACACTGAAGCTTTCTTT. Translating it yields CASSLRRENTEAFF.

The chain uses TRBV3-1 and TRBJ2-3; possibly TRBD1 for D (6 bases). Trimming left V 10 bases short and J 6 bases short, with 23 bases between. The CDR3 loop spans 15 amino acids. Germline CDR1 LGHDT, CDR2 YNNKEL (reference sequence). CDR3 in amino acids: CATCPTGIPRDTQYF. CDR3 coding DNA: TGTGCCACCTGCCCTACAGGGATTCCTAGGGATACGCAGTATTTT.

The J gene is TRBJ1-6, the V gene TRBV6-5; unclear D gene. This CDR3 is built from 16 residues. Per the germline V gene, CDR1 is MNHEY and CDR2 is SVGAGI. V was pared by 4 bases and J by 0 bases, with 10 bases between. The CDR3, as DNA: TGTGCCAGCAGTTCCTCAGGACCCTCCTATAATTCACCCCTCCACTTT. It encodes CASSSSGPSYNSPLHF.

This clonotype turned up a few times. The chain carries TRBV9 and TRBJ2-2, with D perhaps being TRBD1 or TRBD2 (5 bases each). CDR1 SGDLS and CDR2 YYNGEE come from the germline V gene. CDR3 length equals 15 residues. Trimming removed 0 bases at V and 2 bases at J, with 8 bases between. Here the CDR3 reads CASSVGDPNTGELFF. In nucleotides, the CDR3 is TGTGCCAGCAGCGTAGGGGACCCCAACACCGGGGAGCTGTTTTTT.

CDR3 sequence: CASSSSYSEQFF. CDR3 DNA: TGTGCCAGCAGTTCGTCCTATAGTGAGCAGTTCTTC. V and J are TRBV6-2 or TRBV6-3 and TRBJ2-1; no firm D call. CDR3 length: 12 amino acids. Looked up from germline, CDR1 is MNHEY and CDR2 is SVGEGT. Trimming stripped 4 bases from V and 9 bases from J, with 10 bases between.

This clonotype came up a few times. At one end, the junction sequence differs from germline, possibly due to a read error. The chain employs TRBV20-1 and TRBJ2-7, with TRBD2 matching 12 bases. Germline V gene lookup returns CDR1 DFQATT and CDR2 SNEGSKA (reference sequence). This CDR3 comprises 12 residues. The CDR3 DNA reads TGCAGGGCTAGCGGGGGGGTCGCCGAGCAGTACTTC. Amino acid sequence: CRASGGVAEQYF.

This chain joins TRBV9 and TRBJ2-3; D may match TRBD1 or TRBD2 (5 bases each). The CDR3 contains 15 residues. Germline CDR1 and CDR2: SGDLS and YYNGEE. The V and J ends lost 7 bases and 1 base respectively, with 16 bases between them. This CDR3 is CASGRNGDGTDTQYF. CDR3 coding DNA: TGTGCCAGCGGACGAAACGGGGACGGCACAGATACGCAGTATTTT. The variable domain in full, with the rest retrieved from reference TRBV9 and TRBJ2-3, is DSGVTQTPKHLITATGQRVTLRCSPRSGDLSVYWYQQSLDQGLQFLIQYYNGEERAKGNILERFSAQQFPDLHSELNLSSLELGDSALYFCASGRNGDGTDTQYFGPGTRLTVL.